This T cell receptor beta chain emerged from a study of B cell selection in AIRE deficiency (dated by TCRdb to the late 2010s). Concerning the study at large: A comparison of TCRbeta repertoires of sorted blood CD4+ conventional T cells and regulatory T cells was made between AIRE-deficient patients and healthy controls. The TCR-sequenced cohort comprised roughly 5 AIRE-deficient APECED patients and roughly 5 healthy control donors. Study-level results and caveats: Only TCRbeta chains were sequenced; 35% to 40% of shared healthy-donor Treg sequences also occurred in healthy Tconv, possibly because of differing TCRalpha chains. Among over 3,000 shared Treg TCRbeta sequences, roughly 32% were found to be shared only among healthy donors and approximately 9.3% only among patients, suggesting that Treg selection is less efficient in the absence of AIRE. Shared Treg sequences had shorter CDR3s, which reflects a bias toward rearrangements containing few non-templated nucleotide insertions. About a third of the Treg TCRbeta sequences shared among healthy donors were detected in patient Tconv cells, suggesting that Treg-biased clones are diverted into the Tconv compartment. TCRBV gene usage, CDR3 length and TCR diversity in Tconv and Treg cells from AIRE-deficient patients were found to be similar to those in cells from healthy donors.

The immunoSEQ platform was used to sequence the TCRbeta chains. The authors' analysis ran thus. When conventional T cell repertoires were pooled, around 1.2x10^5 distinct in-frame TCRbeta sequences were obtained from patients and over 130,000 from healthy donors. Public Treg TCRbeta sequences were defined as those shared by two or more individuals and were then searched for in Tconv repertoires. Group differences were tested with Mann-Whitney U tests and Bonferroni-Dunn correction in GraphPad Prism 7.03. In its TCRdb copy, this immuneACCESS table keeps in-frame sequences only and misses some clones. Where compared with another copy, unresolved V genes explain less than half of these, and the others have no known cause. From that table come the V and J calls and clone size; the DNA was used to work out D and trimming. This sample holds over 20,000 clones; 97% were observed only once. Jointly, the top ten make up under 0.2% of the sample.

Conventional CD4 T cells were sorted as CD4+CD127+ cells. The AIRE-deficient patients had APECED syndrome. Tconv and Treg cells for TCRbeta sequencing were sorted on a FACSAria flow cytometer. Sorted cells were collected in 5-ml round-bottom polystyrene tubes, and dry cell pellets were stored frozen at -80 degrees C prior to sequencing. V loses 4 bases at its end and J loses 6 bases; junction bases beyond the gene matches: 6. The CDR3 covers 15 residues, taking in both the cysteine and the phenylalanine. This entry keeps only the CDR3 DNA: 45 bases, framed from base 1. As encoded in the germline V gene (reference sequence), CDR1 is LNHDA while CDR2 is SQIVND. As to this clone: It has no known antigen specificity. No base quality information exists; no much larger clone differs at one position.

The sequenced sample consisted of conventional CD4+ T cells sorted from PBMCs. The V gene is TRBV19 and the J gene is TRBJ1-4, with 9 junctional bases fitting TRBD1. The source is a human donor with AIRE deficiency. The CDR3 has the sequence CASSRGDRDDEKLFF. The DNA sequence is given as TGTGCCAGTAGTAGGGGGGACAGGGATGATGAAAAACTGTTTTTT. When the CDR3 is completed using the reference TRBV19 and TRBJ1-4 genes on either side, the full variable domain is DGGITQSPKYLFRKEGQNVTLSCEQNLNHDAMYWYRQDPGQGLRLIYYSQIVNDFQKGDIAEGYSVSREKKESFPLTVTSAQKNPTAFYLCASSRGDRDDEKLFFGSGTQLSVL.